This T cell receptor (beta chain) was identified in a study of T cells after yellow fever vaccination. Study findings and constraints: High-abundance clonotypes from the bulk population could contaminate FACS-sorted repertoires.

V shed 0 bases, J shed 8 bases, and the junction held 11 bases outside the gene matches. The CDR3 extends over 17 amino acids. Germline V gene lookup returns CDR1 SQVTM and CDR2 ANQGSEA. From the 5' RACE reads, TCRdb called clonotypes with MiXCR, one entry per CDR3 protein. The sample has about 74,000 distinct CDR3 sequences; around 6.5% are singletons. This clonotype was detected ten times or more. Its antigen remains unknown. The source was CD8+ T cells sorted from PBMCs, collected around 5 days after the first yellow fever vaccination. The chain employs TRBV29-1 and TRBJ2-3; 13 bases are shared with TRBD2. The TCR was taken from a man between 18 and 29 years old who received the YFV17D yellow fever vaccine. The CDR3 sequence: CSVEDRATSGGWGTQYF. As DNA, the CDR3 is TGCAGCGTTGAAGATAGGGCGACTAGCGGGGGGTGGGGTACGCAGTATTTT.